The 9 T cell receptor beta chains listed next were all sequenced from one sample in a study of vaccination and CD4 T cells after COVID-19. Cultured CD4+ T cells had their DNA profiled by the Oncomine TCR Beta short-read assay. TCRdb re-analysed the PCR reads in MiXCR, keeping a single row per CDR3 protein. The repertoire has over 8,500 distinct CDR3 sequences, under 65% of them found once; the top ten carry more than 20%. Treatment reported: approximately 10-day PBMC culture with coronavirus spike peptide pools or control peptides (ViraFEST assay). Their recognized antigens are unknown. The material sequenced was CD4+ T cells from blood, cultured in vitro. The source of these receptors is a human donor who had recovered from COVID-19.

This clonotype has more than one count but fewer than ten. This rearrangement joins TRBV19 to TRBJ2-2; TRBD1 is a possible D gene (6 bases). Germline CDR1 LNHDA, CDR2 SQIVND (reference sequence). The CDR3 covers 15 residues. Trimming shortened V by 3 bases and J by 3 bases, and 11 bases separated the two germline ends. The CDR3 is CASSMDSVYTGELFF. The CDR3 DNA is TGTGCCAGTAGTATGGACAGTGTCTACACCGGGGAGCTGTTTTTT.

V is TRBV9 and J is TRBJ1-2, with D maybe TRBD1 (5 bases). Germline CDR1 SGDLS, CDR2 YYNGEE. This CDR3 has 13 amino acids. Between the trimmed V and J ends, which lost 6 bases and 2 bases, there was a span of 11 bases. The CDR3 loop reads CASTGRQNYGYTF. The CDR3 region has the DNA TGTGCCAGCACCGGACGACAGAACTATGGCTACACCTTC.

V and J are TRBV30 and TRBJ1-6, with TRBD1 matching 7 bases. Trimming took 3 bases from V and 13 from J; bases not matched to a gene: 6. Germline V gene data show CDR1 as GTSNPN and CDR2 as SVGIG (reference sequence). This CDR3 has 12 residues. The CDR3 bases are TGTGCCTGGAGCGACAGGGTGAGGCCCCTCCACTTT. Encoded protein: CAWSDRVRPLHF.

The chain is built from TRBV7-6 and TRBJ2-5; 10 bases are shared with TRBD2. The V gene's germline CDR1 is SGHVS and CDR2 FNYEAQ. The CDR3 runs to 11 residues. Here the CDR3 DNA reads TGTGTTAGTAGCGGGAGGGAGACCCAGTACTTC. Encoded protein: CVSSGRETQYF.

The rearrangement joins TRBV6-5 to TRBJ1-2; D unclear. Between the trimmed V and J ends, which lost 0 bases and 1 base, there was a span of 6 bases. Per the germline V gene, CDR1 is MNHEY and CDR2 is SVGAGI. CDR3 size: 14 residues. CDR3 protein: CASSYSEYNYGYTF. The CDR3 DNA sequence: TGTGCCAGCAGTTACTCGGAGTATAACTATGGCTACACCTTC.

The genes are TRBV27 and TRBJ2-2; 8 nucleotides agree with TRBD2. The junction had 12 bases not matched to a gene; V was cut back by 6 bases and J by 0 bases. The CDR3 spans 18 residues. Germline V gives CDR1 MNHEY, CDR2 SMNVEV (reference sequence). CDR3 sequence (DNA): TGTGCCAGCAGGCGGGCCGCCAGCGGGGGTACGAACACCGGGGAGCTGTTTTTT. Its protein product is CASRRAASGGTNTGELFF.

This chain uses TRBV9 with TRBJ1-5, with 9 bases aligning to TRBD1. Germline trimming cut 0 bases from V and 6 bases from J; bases unmatched to any gene: 4. There are 15 residues in the CDR3. Germline values: CDR1 SGDLS, CDR2 YYNGEE. Written as DNA, the CDR3 is TGTGCCAGCAGCGTAGGAGGGACAGGGCTTCAGCCCCAGCATTTT. It codes for CASSVGGTGLQPQHF. The variable domain in full, with the rest retrieved from reference TRBV9 and TRBJ1-5, is DSGVTQTPKHLITATGQRVTLRCSPRSGDLSVYWYQQSLDQGLQFLIQYYNGEERAKGNILERFSAQQFPDLHSELNLSSLELGDSALYFCASSVGGTGLQPQHFGDGTRLSIL.

The sample holds a few counts of this clonotype. The chain recombines TRBV7-9 with TRBJ1-5; D remains ambiguous. CDR1 is SEHNR and CDR2 is FQNEAQ in the germline V gene (reference sequence). V was shortened by 1 base and J by 10 bases, with 14 bases between the two germline ends. The CDR3 is made up of 14 amino acids. The CDR3 region has the DNA TGTGCCAGCAGCTTAGACGGACGGTCCTTACCCCAGCATTTT. Its protein is CASSLDGRSLPQHF. Drawing the rest from reference TRBV7-9 and TRBJ1-5, the complete variable domain is DTGVSQNPRHKITKRGQNVTFRCDPISEHNRLYWYRQTLGQGPEFLTYFQNEAQLEKSRLLSDRFSAERPKGSFSTLEIQRTEQGDSAMYLCASSLDGRSLPQHFGDGTRLSIL.

The chain joins TRBV6-1 to TRBJ2-5; weak D call: TRBD2 (6 bases). Germline V CDR1 and CDR2: MNHNS, SASEGT. Trimming stripped 2 bases from V and 5 bases from J, with 12 bases between. The CDR3 is 14 amino acids. The CDR3 region is CASSERAGRETQYF. CDR3 DNA sequence: TGTGCCAGCAGTGAAAGGGCAGGGAGGGAGACCCAGTACTTC.